This is a list of T cell receptor beta chains from one sample in a study of OX40 agonist ivuxolimab in advanced cancers. Some clones are missing from TCRdb's copy, which holds only in-frame ones; the method was immunoSEQ multiplex PCR. The sample lists about 48,000 clones, roughly 80% occurring once. The material was CD4+ or CD8+ T cells sorted from blood, obtained in a trial of the OX40 agonist ivuxolimab. These receptors were collected from an adult with an advanced solid tumor such as melanoma, head and neck, liver or kidney cancer. CDR3s include the opening cysteine and the closing phenylalanine or tryptophan.

V gene	J gene	CDR3 protein
TRBV5-1	TRBJ2-1	CASSLDGQSFYNEQFF
TRBV6-5	TRBJ2-3	CASNPSPTDTQYF
TRBV2	TRBJ2-5	CASRGTSGAQETQYF
TRBV21-1	TRBJ2-4	CASSCRDRVTAKNIQYF
TRBV5-1	TRBJ1-2	CASSGQVGYGYTF
TRBV7-8	TRBJ2-3	CASSLGGTDTQYF
TRBV5-1	TRBJ2-1	CASSLEGSSYNEQFF
TRBV4-1	TRBJ2-5	CASSQEGRGEETQYF
TRBV10-3	TRBJ2-7	CAISEFMTGGGYEQYF
TRBV19	TRBJ1-6	CATHRSGASHLNSPLHF
TRBV5-4	TRBJ1-1	CASREGFGEAFF
TRBV6-6	TRBJ2-1	CASSYSRVYNEQFF
TRBV2	TRBJ2-1	CASSDDYLYNEQFF
TRBV6-5	.	CASWTDYEQYF
TRBV28	TRBJ2-7	CASSKAGTNYEQYF
TRBV11-1	TRBJ2-7	CASSLPRGYGVSYEQYF
TRBV14	TRBJ2-2	CASSQLTGGNTGELFF
TRBV15	TRBJ2-7	CATSNQGFEQYF
TRBV5-4	TRBJ1-5	CASSLAPGGNQPQHF
TRBV5-1	TRBJ1-6	CASSPSGQGDSPLHF
TRBV9	TRBJ1-3	CASSVEAHGSGRAGGNTIYF
TRBV2	TRBJ2-7	CASSESRDSYEQYF
TRBV7-8	TRBJ1-2	CASSLVGDGYTF
TRBV12-5	TRBJ2-1	CASGLSGGAREQFF
TRBV7-2	TRBJ2-4	CASSLVGGWDIQYF
TRBV18	TRBJ2-2	CASSLDSYTGELFF
TRBV29-1	TRBJ1-4	CSVGGGNEKLFF
TRBV29-1	TRBJ2-1	CSVEDRSPSSYNEQFF
TRBV11-2	TRBJ2-7	CASSLMSGKGGEQYF
TRBV18	TRBJ2-3	CASSPGQDTQYF
TRBV11-2	TRBJ1-4	CASSPLGSTNEKLFF
TRBV11-2	TRBJ1-3	CASSPRDTIYF
TRBV18	TRBJ1-1	CASSPDPGLNTEAFF
TRBV19	TRBJ1-1	CASTYTPNTEAFF
TRBV19	TRBJ2-7	CASSGQGIYEQYF
TRBV5-4	TRBJ2-7	CASSSDSHYEQYF
TRBV6-5	TRBJ2-1	CASSPDRGAYNEQFF
TRBV2	TRBJ2-7	CASQSRGSYDSYEQYF
TRBV30	TRBJ1-3	CAWRWGAGNTIYF
TRBV19	TRBJ2-4	CASSNGGPAKNIQYF
TRBV19	TRBJ1-6	CASSKANSPLHF